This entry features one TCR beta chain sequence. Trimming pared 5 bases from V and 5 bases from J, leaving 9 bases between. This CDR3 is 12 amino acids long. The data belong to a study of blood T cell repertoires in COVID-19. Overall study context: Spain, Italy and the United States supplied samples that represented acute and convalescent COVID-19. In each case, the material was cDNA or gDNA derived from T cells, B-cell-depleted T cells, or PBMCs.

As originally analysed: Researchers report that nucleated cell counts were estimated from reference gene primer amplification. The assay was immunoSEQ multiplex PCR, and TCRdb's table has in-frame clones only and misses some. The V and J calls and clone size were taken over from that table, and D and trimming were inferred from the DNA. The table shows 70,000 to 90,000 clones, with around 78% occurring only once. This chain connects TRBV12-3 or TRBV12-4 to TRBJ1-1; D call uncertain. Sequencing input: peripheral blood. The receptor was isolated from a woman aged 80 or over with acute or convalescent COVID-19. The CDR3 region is CASSLRRTEAFF. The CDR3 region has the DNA TGTGCCAGCAGTCTCAGGAGGACTGAAGCTTTCTTT.